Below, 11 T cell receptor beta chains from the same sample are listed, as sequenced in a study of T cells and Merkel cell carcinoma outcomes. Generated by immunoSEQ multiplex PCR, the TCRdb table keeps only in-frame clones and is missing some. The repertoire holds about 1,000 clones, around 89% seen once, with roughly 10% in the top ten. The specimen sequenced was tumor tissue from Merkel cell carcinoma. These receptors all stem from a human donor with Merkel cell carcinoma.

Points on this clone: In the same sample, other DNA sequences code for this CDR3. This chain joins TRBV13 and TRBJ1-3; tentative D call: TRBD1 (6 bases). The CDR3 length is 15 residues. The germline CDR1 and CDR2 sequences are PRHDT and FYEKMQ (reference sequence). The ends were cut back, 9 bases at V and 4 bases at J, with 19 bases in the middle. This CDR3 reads CASTQRGVSGNTIYF. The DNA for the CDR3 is TGTGCCAGTACACAGAGGGGGGTTTCAGGAAACACCATATATTTT.

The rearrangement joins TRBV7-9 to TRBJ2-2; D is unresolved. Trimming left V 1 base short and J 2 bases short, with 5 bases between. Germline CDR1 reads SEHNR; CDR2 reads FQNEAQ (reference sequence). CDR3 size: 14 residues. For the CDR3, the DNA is TGTGCCAGCAGCTTAGGGACCAACACCGGGGAGCTGTTTTTT. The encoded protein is CASSLGTNTGELFF.

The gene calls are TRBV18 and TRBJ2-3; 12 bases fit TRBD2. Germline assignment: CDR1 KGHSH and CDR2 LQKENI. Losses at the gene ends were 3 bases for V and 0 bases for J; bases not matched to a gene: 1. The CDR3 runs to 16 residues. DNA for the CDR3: TGTGCCAGCTCACCCGGACTAGCGGGAAGCACAGATACGCAGTATTTT. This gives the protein CASSPGLAGSTDTQYF.

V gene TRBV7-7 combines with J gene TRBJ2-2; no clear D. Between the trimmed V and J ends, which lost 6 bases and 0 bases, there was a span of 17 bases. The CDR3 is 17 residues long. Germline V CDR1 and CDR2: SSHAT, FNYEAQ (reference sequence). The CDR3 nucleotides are TGTGCCAGCAGTCCCTACGTCGTCACCTCGAACACCGGGGAGCTGTTTTTT. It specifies CASSPYVVTSNTGELFF. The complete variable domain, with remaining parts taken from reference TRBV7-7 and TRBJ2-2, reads GAGVSQSPRYKVTKRGQDVTLRCDPISSHATLYWYQQALGQGPEFLTYFNYEAQPDKSGLPSDRFSAERPEGSISTLTIQRTEQRDSAMYRCASSPYVVTSNTGELFFGEGSRLTVL.

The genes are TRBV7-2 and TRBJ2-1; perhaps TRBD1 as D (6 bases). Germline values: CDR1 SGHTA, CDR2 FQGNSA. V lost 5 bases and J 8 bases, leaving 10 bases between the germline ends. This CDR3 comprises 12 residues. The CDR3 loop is CASSPQGYEQFF. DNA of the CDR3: TGTGCCAGCAGCCCACAGGGATATGAGCAGTTCTTC.

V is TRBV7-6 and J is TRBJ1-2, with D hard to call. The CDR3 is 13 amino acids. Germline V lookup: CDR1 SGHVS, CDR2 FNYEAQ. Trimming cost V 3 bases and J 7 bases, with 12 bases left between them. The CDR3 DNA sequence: TGTGCCAGCAGCTTTTCCGCCGGAGGTGGCTACACCTTC. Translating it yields CASSFSAGGGYTF.

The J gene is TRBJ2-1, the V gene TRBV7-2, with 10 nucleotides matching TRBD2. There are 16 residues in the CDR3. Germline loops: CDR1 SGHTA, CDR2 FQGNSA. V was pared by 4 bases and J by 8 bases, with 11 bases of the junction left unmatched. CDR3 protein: CASSSLPSGGRDEQFF. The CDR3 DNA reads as TGTGCCAGCAGCTCCCTTCCTAGCGGGGGTCGGGATGAGCAGTTCTTC.

The CDR3 DNA is TGCGCCAGCAGCTGGGACAATTACAATGAGCAGTTCTTC. This encodes CASSWDNYNEQFF. The chain carries TRBV5-1 and TRBJ2-1, with a tentative D call TRBD1 (6 bases). In germline, CDR1 is SGHRS, CDR2 YFSETQ. CDR3 size: 13 residues. Trimming cost V 3 bases and J 4 bases, with 8 bases left between them.

In nucleotides, the CDR3 is TGTGCCAGTAGTATAGATGCGCGGGGCGGCCAAGAGACCCAGTACTTC. Protein product: CASSIDARGGQETQYF. This chain uses TRBV19 with TRBJ2-5; maybe TRBD2 (6 bases). The germline V gene encodes CDR1 LNHDA and CDR2 SQIVND (reference sequence). The CDR3 is 16 residues long. With 0 bases removed from V and 1 base from J, the gap between germline ends came to 12 bases.

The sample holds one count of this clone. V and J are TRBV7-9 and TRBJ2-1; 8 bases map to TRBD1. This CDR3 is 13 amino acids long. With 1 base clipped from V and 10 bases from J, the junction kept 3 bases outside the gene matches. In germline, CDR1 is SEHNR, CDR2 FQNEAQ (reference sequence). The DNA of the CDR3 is TGTGCCAGCAGCTTAGGAGCAGGGGGCGAGCAGTTCTTC. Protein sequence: CASSLGAGGEQFF.

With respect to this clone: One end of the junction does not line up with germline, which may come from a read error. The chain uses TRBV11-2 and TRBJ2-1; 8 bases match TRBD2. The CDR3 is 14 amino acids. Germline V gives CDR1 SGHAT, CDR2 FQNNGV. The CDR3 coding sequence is TGTGCTAGCAGCCCCCGCCTAGCGGGCGATGAGCAGTTCTTC. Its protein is CASSPRLAGDEQFF.